These T cell receptor beta chains were read from a single sample in a study of CD8+ T cells in alopecia areata. Measured with immunoSEQ multiplex PCR; TCRdb has only the in-frame clones, and not every one. The sample yields a few hundred thousand clones, more than 30% seen once. Source: CD4+ T cells sorted from blood, taken at approximately week 30, from a patient treated with tofacitinib. Source of these receptors: a human donor with alopecia areata. CDR3s include the opening cysteine and the closing phenylalanine or tryptophan. The D gene is left open where the match is weak. Clone size, where shown, is once, few, many, or a class for clones that have expanded.

j_gene: TRBJ2-1
abundance: few
d_gene: -
v_gene: TRBV30
CDR3nt: TGTGCCTGGAGGCAGTCCTACAATGAGCAGTTCTTC
CDR3aa: CAWRQSYNEQFF

j_gene: TRBJ2-3
abundance: few
d_gene: -
v_gene: TRBV29-1
CDR3nt: TGCAGCGCGGAGGCGGGTTCAGATACGCAGTATTTT
CDR3aa: CSAEAGSDTQYF

j_gene: TRBJ1-2
abundance: -
d_gene: TRBD1
v_gene: TRBV29-1
CDR3nt: TGCAGCGCCGGGACAGCCGGAGGTTCCACCTTC
CDR3aa: CSAGTAGGSTF

j_gene: TRBJ1-1
abundance: -
d_gene: -
v_gene: TRBV5-1
CDR3nt: TGCGCCAGCAGCTCTTCACGGGGAGCTTTCTTT
CDR3aa: CASSSSRGAFF

j_gene: TRBJ2-7
abundance: -
d_gene: -
v_gene: TRBV7-9
CDR3nt: TGTGCCAGCAGCTTCCCAGCCGGGAACAACTACGAGCAGTACTTC
CDR3aa: CASSFPAGNNYEQYF

j_gene: TRBJ2-7
abundance: -
d_gene: -
v_gene: TRBV25-1
CDR3nt: TGTGCCAGCAGTGAGCCCTCCGGGACGTCTTACGAGCAGTACTTC
CDR3aa: CASSEPSGTSYEQYF

j_gene: TRBJ1-1
abundance: few
d_gene: -
v_gene: TRBV29-1
CDR3nt: TGCAGCTCGTTGTGGGGGGACACTGAAGCTTTCTTT
CDR3aa: CSSLWGDTEAFF

j_gene: TRBJ2-1
abundance: -
d_gene: TRBD2
v_gene: TRBV7-3
CDR3nt: TGTGCCAGCAGCTTAAGGACTAGCGGGAGTGGTGAGCAGTTCTTC
CDR3aa: CASSLRTSGSGEQFF

j_gene: TRBJ2-7
abundance: -
d_gene: TRBD1
v_gene: TRBV30
CDR3nt: TGTGCCTGGTTACGGGACAGCTCCTACGAGCAGTACTTC
CDR3aa: CAWLRDSSYEQYF

j_gene: TRBJ2-3
abundance: few
d_gene: -
v_gene: TRBV5-6
CDR3nt: TGTGCCAGCAGCTTGATTACTAGCACAGATACGCAGTATTTT
CDR3aa: CASSLITSTDTQYF

j_gene: TRBJ1-6
abundance: -
d_gene: -
v_gene: TRBV4-1
CDR3nt: TGCGCCAGCAGCCAGGTGAGACAAGCGGTGTCACCCCTCCACTTT
CDR3aa: CASSQVRQAVSPLHF

j_gene: TRBJ1-5
abundance: -
d_gene: -
v_gene: TRBV2
CDR3nt: TGTGCCAGCAGTGGACAAGGGGGTCAGCCCCAGCATTTT
CDR3aa: CASSGQGGQPQHF

j_gene: TRBJ2-2
abundance: few
d_gene: -
v_gene: TRBV7-3
CDR3nt: TGTGCCAGCAGCTTCTCCCTCACCGGGGAGCTGTTTTTT
CDR3aa: CASSFSLTGELFF

j_gene: TRBJ1-1
abundance: -
d_gene: -
v_gene: TRBV25-1
CDR3nt: TGTGCCAGCAGGCCTGGGGGCATGAACACTGAAGCTTTCTTT
CDR3aa: CASRPGGMNTEAFF

j_gene: TRBJ2-6
abundance: few
d_gene: -
v_gene: TRBV18
CDR3nt: TGTGCCAGCTCACCACCGTACACCCCTGGGGCCAACGTCCTGACTTTC
CDR3aa: CASSPPYTPGANVLTF

j_gene: TRBJ2-7
abundance: -
d_gene: -
v_gene: TRBV5-1
CDR3nt: TGCGCCAGCAGCTCGTCCGGGGCGAGCTCCTACGAGCAGTACTTC
CDR3aa: CASSSSGASSYEQYF

j_gene: TRBJ2-6
abundance: -
d_gene: -
v_gene: TRBV6-5
CDR3nt: TGTGCCAGCAGCTACCACAGGGCTGGGGCCAACGTCCTGACTTTC
CDR3aa: CASSYHRAGANVLTF

j_gene: TRBJ1-1
abundance: -
d_gene: -
v_gene: TRBV2
CDR3nt: TGTGCCAGCAGAGGCATGACAGGGAACACTGAAGCTTTCTTT
CDR3aa: CASRGMTGNTEAFF

j_gene: TRBJ1-5
abundance: once
d_gene: -
v_gene: TRBV7-7
CDR3nt: TGTGCTAGCAGCTTAGGCCCCACCCGACAAAGGGGCAACAATCAGCCCCAGCATTTT
CDR3aa: CASSLGPTRQRGNNQPQHF

j_gene: TRBJ1-6
abundance: -
d_gene: -
v_gene: TRBV5-1
CDR3nt: TGCGCCAGCAGCTTGGAAACAGGGACCTATAATTCACCCCTCCACTTT
CDR3aa: CASSLETGTYNSPLHF

j_gene: TRBJ2-1
abundance: few
d_gene: TRBD2
v_gene: TRBV29-1
CDR3nt: TGCAGCGGTGAGGGACTATCTTACAATGAGCAGTTCTTC
CDR3aa: CSGEGLSYNEQFF

j_gene: TRBJ1-2
abundance: -
d_gene: -
v_gene: TRBV7-3
CDR3nt: TGTGCCAGCAGCTTAGGTCTCAATACTAACTATGGCTACACCTTC
CDR3aa: CASSLGLNTNYGYTF

j_gene: TRBJ1-5
abundance: -
d_gene: TRBD1
v_gene: TRBV7-3
CDR3nt: TGTGCCAGCAGCCTTGTTGACAGGGTGGAGAATCAGCCCCAGCATTTT
CDR3aa: CASSLVDRVENQPQHF

j_gene: TRBJ2-7
abundance: -
d_gene: TRBD1
v_gene: TRBV27
CDR3nt: TGTGCCAGCAGTCCCTGGACAGGGGGCTCGTGGGAGCAGTACTTC
CDR3aa: CASSPWTGGSWEQYF

j_gene: TRBJ2-5
abundance: few
d_gene: -
v_gene: TRBV11-2
CDR3nt: TGTGCCAGCAGCTTGAATGCGGGGAGGGAGACCCAGTACTTC
CDR3aa: CASSLNAGRETQYF

j_gene: TRBJ2-5
abundance: -
d_gene: -
v_gene: TRBV4-1
CDR3nt: TGCGCCAGCAGCCAAGGGCCTAGCCCCAATACCCAAGAGACCCAGTACTTC
CDR3aa: CASSQGPSPNTQETQYF

j_gene: TRBJ1-1
abundance: few
d_gene: TRBD1
v_gene: TRBV5-1
CDR3nt: TGCGCCAGCAGCTTAGGGACAGTCAATATGGAAGCTTTCTTT
CDR3aa: CASSLGTVNMEAFF

j_gene: TRBJ2-3
abundance: -
d_gene: TRBD1
v_gene: TRBV29-1
CDR3nt: TGCAGCGTTGAAAGGTCCGCCGGGACAGGGTCCGCAGATACGCAGTATTTT
CDR3aa: CSVERSAGTGSADTQYF

j_gene: TRBJ1-1
abundance: -
d_gene: -
v_gene: TRBV29-1
CDR3nt: TGCAGCGCCCGCGTCAGGGAGGGGAACACTGAAGCTTTCTTT
CDR3aa: CSARVREGNTEAFF

j_gene: TRBJ1-4
abundance: -
d_gene: -
v_gene: TRBV14
CDR3nt: TGTGCCAGCAGCCAAGGGAGGGGCGCTGAAAAACTGTTTTTT
CDR3aa: CASSQGRGAEKLFF

j_gene: TRBJ1-2
abundance: few
d_gene: -
v_gene: TRBV4-2
CDR3nt: TGTGCCAGCAGCCCGATACAGGGCGACTATGGCTACACCTTC
CDR3aa: CASSPIQGDYGYTF

j_gene: TRBJ1-2
abundance: -
d_gene: -
v_gene: TRBV14
CDR3nt: TGTGCCAGCAGCCTAGGACGGGACTATGGCTACACCTTC
CDR3aa: CASSLGRDYGYTF

j_gene: TRBJ2-6
abundance: few
d_gene: -
v_gene: TRBV6-6
CDR3nt: TGTGCCAGCAGTCTGGACGGGTCTGGGGCCAACGTCCTGACTTTC
CDR3aa: CASSLDGSGANVLTF

j_gene: TRBJ2-2
abundance: few
d_gene: -
v_gene: TRBV19
CDR3nt: TGTGCCAGTACCCCGGCGACCCACACCGGGGAGCTGTTTTTT
CDR3aa: CASTPATHTGELFF

j_gene: TRBJ2-1
abundance: -
d_gene: -
v_gene: TRBV29-1
CDR3nt: TGCAGCGTCCCCGCCTACAATGAGCAGTTCTTC
CDR3aa: CSVPAYNEQFF

j_gene: TRBJ1-1
abundance: -
d_gene: -
v_gene: TRBV19
CDR3nt: TGTGCCAGTTCCGAGGATATGACCACTGAAGCTTTCTTT
CDR3aa: CASSEDMTTEAFF